This TCR beta chain was found in a study of blood T cell repertoires in COVID-19. CDR3 length: 13 amino acids. The V end lost 3 bases, the J end lost 5 bases, and 8 bases lay between the germline ends. Germline loops: CDR1 MNHEY, CDR2 SMNVEV (reference sequence). Per the original data handling: Reference gene primer amplification gave estimated nucleated cell counts. Clones were sequenced by immunoSEQ multiplex PCR, and TCRdb holds only the in-frame ones, with some missing. From that table come the V and J calls and clone size; the DNA was used to work out D and trimming. The data hold about 36,000 clones, with nearly 90% observed a single time.

The sequence derives from a human donor in a cohort sampled during active COVID-19. The genes are TRBV27 and TRBJ1-5; D call uncertain. The sample taken for sequencing was peripheral blood. The DNA for the CDR3 is TGTGCCAGCAGTTTCGGGGTGGATCAGCCCCAGCATTTT. Its translation is CASSFGVDQPQHF.